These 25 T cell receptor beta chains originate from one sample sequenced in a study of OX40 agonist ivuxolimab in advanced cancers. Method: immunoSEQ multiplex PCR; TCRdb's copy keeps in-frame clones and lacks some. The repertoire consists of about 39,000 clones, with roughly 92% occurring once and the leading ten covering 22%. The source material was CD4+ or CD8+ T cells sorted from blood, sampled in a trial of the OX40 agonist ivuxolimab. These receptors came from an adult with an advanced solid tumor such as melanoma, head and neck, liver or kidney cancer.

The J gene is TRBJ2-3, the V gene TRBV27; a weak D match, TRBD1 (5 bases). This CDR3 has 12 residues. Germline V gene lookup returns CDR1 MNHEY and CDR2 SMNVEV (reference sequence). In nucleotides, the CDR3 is TGTGCAGCAAGGGGATATACAGATACGCAGTATTTT. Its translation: CAARGYTDTQYF.

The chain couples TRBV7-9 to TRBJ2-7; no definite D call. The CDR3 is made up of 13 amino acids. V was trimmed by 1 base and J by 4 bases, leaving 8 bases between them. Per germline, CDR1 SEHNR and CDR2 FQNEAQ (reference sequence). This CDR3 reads CASSLGVGYEQYF. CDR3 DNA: TGTGCCAGCAGCTTAGGGGTAGGATACGAGCAGTACTTC.

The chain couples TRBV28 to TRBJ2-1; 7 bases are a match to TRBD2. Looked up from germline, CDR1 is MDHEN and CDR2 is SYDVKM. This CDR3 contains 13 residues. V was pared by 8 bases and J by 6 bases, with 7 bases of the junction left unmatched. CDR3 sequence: CASGREWVNEQFF. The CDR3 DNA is TGTGCCAGCGGGCGGGAGTGGGTCAATGAGCAGTTCTTC.

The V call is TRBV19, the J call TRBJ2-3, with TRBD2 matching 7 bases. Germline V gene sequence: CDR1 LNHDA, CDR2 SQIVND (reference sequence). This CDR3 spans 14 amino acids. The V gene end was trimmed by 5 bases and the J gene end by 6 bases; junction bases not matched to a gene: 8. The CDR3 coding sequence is TGTGCCAGTAGTGACTTGATGCGGGAGGATACGCAGTATTTT. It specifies CASSDLMREDTQYF.

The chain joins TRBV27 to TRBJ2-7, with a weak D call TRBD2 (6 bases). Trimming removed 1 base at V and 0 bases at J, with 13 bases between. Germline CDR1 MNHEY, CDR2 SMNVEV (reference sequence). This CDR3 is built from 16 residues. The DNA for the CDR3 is TGTGCCAGCAGTTTATGGGCGGGATTGAGCTCCTACGAGCAGTACTTC. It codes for CASSLWAGLSSYEQYF.

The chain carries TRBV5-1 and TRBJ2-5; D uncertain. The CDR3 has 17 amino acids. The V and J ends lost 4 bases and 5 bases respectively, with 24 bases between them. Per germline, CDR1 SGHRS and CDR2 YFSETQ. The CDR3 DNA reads TGCGCCAGCAGCAGCCCCCAAGAATCCGCCTTAGAGGAGACCCAGTACTTC. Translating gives CASSSPQESALEETQYF.

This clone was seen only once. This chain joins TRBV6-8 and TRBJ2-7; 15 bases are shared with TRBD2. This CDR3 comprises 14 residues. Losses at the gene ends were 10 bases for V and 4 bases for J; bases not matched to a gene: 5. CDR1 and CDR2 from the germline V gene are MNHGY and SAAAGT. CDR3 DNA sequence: TGTGCCAACCGGACTAGCGGGAGGGAATACGAGCAGTACTTC. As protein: CANRTSGREYEQYF.

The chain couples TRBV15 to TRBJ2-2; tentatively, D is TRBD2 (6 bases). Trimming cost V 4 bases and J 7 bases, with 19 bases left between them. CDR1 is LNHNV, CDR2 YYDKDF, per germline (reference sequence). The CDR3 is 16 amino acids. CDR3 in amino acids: CATSTRWDPGDGELFF. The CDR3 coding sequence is TGTGCCACCAGCACGAGATGGGATCCGGGGGACGGGGAGCTGTTTTTT.

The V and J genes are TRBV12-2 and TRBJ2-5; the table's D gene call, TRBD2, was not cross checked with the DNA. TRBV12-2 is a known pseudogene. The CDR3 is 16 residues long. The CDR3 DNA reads TGTGCAAGTCGCTCCTCCGTTACTAGCGGAAAAGAGACCCAGTACTTC. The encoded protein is CASRSSVTSGKETQYF.

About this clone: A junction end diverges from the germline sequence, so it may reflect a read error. The CDR3 loop is CASSQDLSSGANVLTF. The CDR3 region has the DNA TGCGCCAGCAGCCAAGATCTTAGCTCTGGGGCCAACGTCCTGACTTTC. The rearrangement uses TRBV5-8 and TRBJ2-6; D unresolved. In germline, CDR1 is SGHTS, CDR2 YDEGEE. The CDR3 totals 16 residues.

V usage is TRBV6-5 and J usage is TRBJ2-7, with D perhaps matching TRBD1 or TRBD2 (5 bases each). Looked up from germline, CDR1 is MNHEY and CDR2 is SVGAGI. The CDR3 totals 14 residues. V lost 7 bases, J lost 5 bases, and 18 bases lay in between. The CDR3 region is CASTYRDPANEQYF. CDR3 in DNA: TGTGCCAGCACCTACCGGGACCCCGCAAACGAGCAGTACTTC.

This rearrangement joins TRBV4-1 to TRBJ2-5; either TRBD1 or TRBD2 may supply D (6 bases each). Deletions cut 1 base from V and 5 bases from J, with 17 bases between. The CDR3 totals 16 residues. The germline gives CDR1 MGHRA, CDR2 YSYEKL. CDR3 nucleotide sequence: TGCGCCAGCAGCCAAGGAGTGCAGGGGAGGTTGGAGACCCAGTACTTC. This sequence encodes CASSQGVQGRLETQYF.

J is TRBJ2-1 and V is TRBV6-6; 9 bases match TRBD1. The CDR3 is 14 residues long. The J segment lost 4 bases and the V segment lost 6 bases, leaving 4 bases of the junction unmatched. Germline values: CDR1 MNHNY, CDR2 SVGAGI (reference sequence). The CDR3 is CASRTGQGYNEQFF. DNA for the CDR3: TGTGCCAGCAGGACGGGACAGGGTTACAATGAGCAGTTCTTC.

The CDR3 DNA is TGTGCCTGGTGTACCCCAGGGACAGGGTCCTACGAGCAGTACTTC. It encodes CAWCTPGTGSYEQYF. The chain combines TRBV30 with TRBJ2-7; TRBD1 agrees at 9 bases. This CDR3 contains 15 residues. V was pared by 5 bases and J by 1 base, with 9 bases of the junction left unmatched. The germline CDR1 and CDR2 sequences are GTSNPN and SVGIG (reference sequence).

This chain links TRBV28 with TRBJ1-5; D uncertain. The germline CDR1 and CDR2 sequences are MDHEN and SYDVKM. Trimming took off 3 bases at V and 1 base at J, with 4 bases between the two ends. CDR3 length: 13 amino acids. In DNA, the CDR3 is TGTGCCAGCAGTTTTCCCAGCAATCAGCCCCAGCATTTT. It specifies CASSFPSNQPQHF.

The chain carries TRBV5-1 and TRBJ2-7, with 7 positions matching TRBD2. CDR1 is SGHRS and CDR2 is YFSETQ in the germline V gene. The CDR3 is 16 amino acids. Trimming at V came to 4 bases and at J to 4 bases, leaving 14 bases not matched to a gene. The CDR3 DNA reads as TGCGCCAGCAGCCTGCAGGATTGGGGAGGGCGATACGAGCAGTACTTC. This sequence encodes CASSLQDWGGRYEQYF.

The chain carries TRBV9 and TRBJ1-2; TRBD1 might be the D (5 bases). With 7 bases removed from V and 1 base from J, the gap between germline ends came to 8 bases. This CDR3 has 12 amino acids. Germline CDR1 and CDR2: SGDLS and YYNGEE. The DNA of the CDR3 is TGTGCCAGCGGGGCGTATAACTATGGCTACACCTTC. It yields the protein CASGAYNYGYTF.

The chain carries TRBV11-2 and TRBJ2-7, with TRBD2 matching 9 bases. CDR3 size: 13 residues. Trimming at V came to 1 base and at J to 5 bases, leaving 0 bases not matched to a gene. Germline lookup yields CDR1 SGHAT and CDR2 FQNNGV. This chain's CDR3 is CASSLGLADEQYF. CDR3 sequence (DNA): TGTGCCAGCAGCTTAGGACTAGCGGACGAGCAGTACTTC.

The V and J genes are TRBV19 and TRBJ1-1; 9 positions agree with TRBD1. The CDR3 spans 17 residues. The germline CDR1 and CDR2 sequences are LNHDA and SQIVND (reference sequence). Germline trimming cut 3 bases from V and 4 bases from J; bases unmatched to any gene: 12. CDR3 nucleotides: TGTGCCAGTAGTATTTCCGGGACAGGGCTGTATGGCACTGAAGCTTTCTTT. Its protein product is CASSISGTGLYGTEAFF. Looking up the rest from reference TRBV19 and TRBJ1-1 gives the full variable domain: DGGITQSPKYLFRKEGQNVTLSCEQNLNHDAMYWYRQDPGQGLRLIYYSQIVNDFQKGDIAEGYSVSREKKESFPLTVTSAQKNPTAFYLCASSISGTGLYGTEAFFGQGTRLTVV.

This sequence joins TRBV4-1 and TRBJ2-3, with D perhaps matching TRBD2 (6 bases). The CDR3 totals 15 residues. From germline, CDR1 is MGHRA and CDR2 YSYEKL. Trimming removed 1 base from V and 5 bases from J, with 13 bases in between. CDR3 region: CASSQALAYLDTQYF. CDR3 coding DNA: TGCGCCAGCAGCCAAGCACTAGCTTACCTAGATACGCAGTATTTT.

As DNA, the CDR3 is TGTGCCAGCAGCTTGGCTCCGGGTCCAGCCTACGAGCAGTACTTC. Translated, it gives CASSLAPGPAYEQYF. The chain links TRBV5-8 to TRBJ2-7; no clear D gene. Trimming removed 0 bases at V and 2 bases at J, with 12 bases between. The CDR3 runs to 15 residues. Germline V gives CDR1 SGHTS, CDR2 YDEGEE.

CDR3 DNA: TGTGCCAGCAGCTTAATAGCGGGGCCCTACGAGCAGTACTTC. This translates into CASSLIAGPYEQYF. V is TRBV7-2 and J is TRBJ2-7, with 8 bases lining up with TRBD2. This CDR3 region has 14 residues. Germline CDR1 and CDR2: SGHTA and FQGNSA. V lost 2 bases to trimming and J lost 2 bases; unmatched junction nucleotides: 2.

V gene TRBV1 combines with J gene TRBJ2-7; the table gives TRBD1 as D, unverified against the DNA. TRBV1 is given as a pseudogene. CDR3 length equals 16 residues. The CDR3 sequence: CTSSLSRGSPSYEQYF. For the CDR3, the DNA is TGCACCAGCAGCCTCAGCAGGGGTTCTCCCTCCTACGAGCAGTACTTC.

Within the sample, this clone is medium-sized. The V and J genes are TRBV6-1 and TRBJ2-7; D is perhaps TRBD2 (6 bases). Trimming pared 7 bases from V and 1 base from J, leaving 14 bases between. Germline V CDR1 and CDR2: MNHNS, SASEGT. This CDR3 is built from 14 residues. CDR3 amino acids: CASNVGEASYEQYF. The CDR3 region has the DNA TGTGCCAGCAATGTGGGGGAGGCATCCTACGAGCAGTACTTC.

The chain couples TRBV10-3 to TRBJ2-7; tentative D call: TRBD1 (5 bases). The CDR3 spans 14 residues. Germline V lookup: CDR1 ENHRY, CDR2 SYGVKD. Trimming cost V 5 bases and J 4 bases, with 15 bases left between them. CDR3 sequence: CAISRGGQSYEQYF. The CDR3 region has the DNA TGTGCCATCAGTAGGGGCGGCCAGTCTTACGAGCAGTACTTC.